What follows are 26 T cell receptor beta chains derived from one specimen sequenced in a study of cytomegalovirus exposure and HLA in healthy donors. PCR amplification relied on 60 Vbeta primers (plus 13 Jbeta primers). Using immunoSEQ multiplex PCR, the repertoire was profiled, and TCRdb retains in-frame clones only, with some absent. The sample shows 90,000 or so clones, roughly 82% of them seen only once. Sequencing input: PBMCs. These receptors were collected from a man aged 25-45 years in good health and CMV-seropositive.

The chain has TRBV7-9 and TRBJ2-5, with 8 positions matching TRBD2. The V gene end was trimmed by 6 bases and the J gene end by 5 bases; junction bases not matched to a gene: 5. CDR1 SEHNR and CDR2 FQNEAQ come from the germline V gene (reference sequence). The CDR3 extends over 13 amino acids. The CDR3 DNA follows: TGTGCCAGCAGTTTCGGGACTAGGGAGACCCAGTACTTC. Translating it yields CASSFGTRETQYF.

This CDR3 is CASSEGSGGGEKLFF. CDR3 nucleotides: TGTGCCAGCAGTGAAGGCTCGGGGGGGGGCGAAAAACTGTTTTTT. J is TRBJ1-4 and V is TRBV25-1; the D gene is possibly TRBD1 (6 bases). The CDR3 spans 15 residues. V was trimmed by 2 bases and J by 8 bases, leaving 15 bases between them. Germline values: CDR1 MGHDK, CDR2 SYGVNS.

This clone was detected only a few times. The CDR3 region is CASSIPSDSSGANVLTF. CDR3 nucleotides: TGTGCCAGTAGTATCCCCTCTGACAGTTCTGGGGCCAACGTCCTGACTTTC. The chain has TRBV19 and TRBJ2-6; perhaps TRBD1 as D (5 bases). V lost 3 bases, J lost 1 base, and 13 bases lay in between. CDR3 length: 17 amino acids. Looked up from germline, CDR1 is LNHDA and CDR2 is SQIVND (reference sequence). The entire variable domain, with the rest obtained from reference TRBV19 and TRBJ2-6, is as follows: DGGITQSPKYLFRKEGQNVTLSCEQNLNHDAMYWYRQDPGQGLRLIYYSQIVNDFQKGDIAEGYSVSREKKESFPLTVTSAQKNPTAFYLCASSIPSDSSGANVLTFGAGSRLTVL.

The chain employs TRBV19 and TRBJ1-5; D is unclear. The CDR3 is made up of 13 amino acids. V was pared by 4 bases and J by 11 bases, with 15 bases between. Germline values: CDR1 LNHDA, CDR2 SQIVND (reference sequence). The CDR3 DNA follows: TGTGCCAGTAGTACCATAGACACTCCTTCCCAGCATTTT. This sequence encodes CASSTIDTPSQHF.

The genes are TRBV30 and TRBJ2-1, with TRBD1 identical over 10 bases. CDR3 size: 15 residues. Trimming took 0 bases from V and 4 from J; bases not matched to a gene: 3. In germline, CDR1 is GTSNPN, CDR2 SVGIG (reference sequence). The CDR3 here is CAWSVGTGVYNEQFF. In nucleotides, the CDR3 is TGTGCCTGGAGTGTCGGGACAGGGGTGTACAATGAGCAGTTCTTC.

J is TRBJ1-1 and V is TRBV5-1; no definite D call. V was shortened by 4 bases and J by 1 base, with 11 bases between the two germline ends. The germline V gene encodes CDR1 SGHRS and CDR2 YFSETQ. CDR3 size: 14 residues. CDR3 nucleotide sequence: TGCGCCAGCAGCGCCACAGTTTCGAACACTGAAGCTTTCTTT. Translating it yields CASSATVSNTEAFF.

V gene TRBV19 combines with J gene TRBJ2-7, with a tentative D call TRBD2 (6 bases). The CDR3 runs to 15 residues. Trimming left V 8 bases short and J 2 bases short, with 19 bases between. Germline values: CDR1 LNHDA, CDR2 SQIVND (reference sequence). The CDR3 region has the DNA TGTGCCAGTGCACCGGGGGTCATAGCTACCTACGAGCAGTACTTC. Translated: CASAPGVIATYEQYF.

The V and J genes are TRBV27 and TRBJ1-2, with D perhaps TRBD1 (6 bases). The CDR3 spans 13 residues. Between the trimmed V and J ends, which lost 2 bases and 6 bases, there was a span of 10 bases. CDR1 is MNHEY, CDR2 SMNVEV, per germline (reference sequence). CDR3 residues: CASSLSRGDGYTF. The DNA for the CDR3 is TGTGCCAGCAGTTTAAGCAGGGGCGATGGCTACACCTTC.

V is TRBV2 and J is TRBJ1-3; tentatively, D is TRBD1 (5 bases). The CDR3 is 13 amino acids. Deletions cut 6 bases from V and 2 bases from J, with 8 bases between. Germline V gene lookup returns CDR1 SNHLY and CDR2 FYNNEI. Written as DNA, the CDR3 is TGTGCCAGCAGGCGGGGACCTGGAAACACCATATATTTT. This codes for CASRRGPGNTIYF.

Note on this clone: A read error may account for a junction end that differs from germline. The chain links TRBV7-9 to TRBJ2-7; D is ambiguous. This CDR3 has 12 amino acids. Per germline, CDR1 SEHNR and CDR2 FQNEAQ (reference sequence). The CDR3 spells CSSSAWPFEQYF. In DNA form, the CDR3 reads TGTTCCAGCAGCGCCTGGCCTTTCGAGCAGTACTTC.

The rearrangement links TRBV6-1 to TRBJ2-7; 9 nucleotides agree with TRBD2. Germline values: CDR1 MNHNS, CDR2 SASEGT. The J segment lost 3 bases and the V segment lost 0 bases, leaving 3 bases of the junction unmatched. The CDR3 extends over 15 amino acids. CDR3 sequence reads: CASSEAVTSGYEQYF. In DNA, the CDR3 is TGTGCCAGCAGTGAAGCTGTGACTAGCGGCTACGAGCAGTACTTC.

This clone was recorded once. This chain uses TRBV28 with TRBJ2-1, with TRBD2 matching over 8 bases. This CDR3 has 16 residues. Germline trimming cut 5 bases from V and 8 bases from J; bases unmatched to any gene: 14. Germline values: CDR1 MDHEN, CDR2 SYDVKM. The CDR3, as DNA: TGTGCCAGCAGTCCCCCTGGAGCGGGAGTAGTCGATGAGCAGTTCTTC. Encoded protein: CASSPPGAGVVDEQFF. Looking up the rest from reference TRBV28 and TRBJ2-1 gives the full variable domain: DVKVTQSSRYLVKRTGEKVFLECVQDMDHENMFWYRQDPGLGLRLIYFSYDVKMKEKGDIPEGYSVSREKKERFSLILESASTNQTSMYLCASSPPGAGVVDEQFFGPGTRLTVL.

The rearrangement uses TRBV6-5 and TRBJ1-2; no clear D gene. V lost 2 bases and J 10 bases, leaving 11 bases between the germline ends. This CDR3 has 12 residues. Germline CDR1 reads MNHEY; CDR2 reads SVGAGI. The CDR3 reads CASSYSSRDYTF. The CDR3 region has the DNA TGTGCCAGCAGTTACAGCTCCCGGGACTACACCTTC.

This chain joins TRBV7-2 and TRBJ2-7, with D hard to call. CDR3 size: 13 residues. The V and J ends lost 4 bases and 4 bases respectively, with 11 bases between them. Germline V lookup: CDR1 SGHTA, CDR2 FQGNSA. The CDR3 loop reads CASSSDTWYEQYF. The CDR3 DNA is TGTGCCAGCAGCTCTGATACATGGTACGAGCAGTACTTC.

V and J are TRBV10-3 and TRBJ1-4, with D perhaps matching TRBD1 (6 bases). Trimming took 3 bases from V and 4 from J, leaving 12 bases between them. The germline gives CDR1 ENHRY, CDR2 SYGVKD. The CDR3 sequence is 15 residues long. The CDR3 protein is CAISDGGGINEKLFF. CDR3 nucleotide sequence: TGTGCCATCAGTGACGGGGGGGGCATTAATGAAAAACTGTTTTTT.

This clone appeared a single time. The chain carries TRBV2 and TRBJ2-7; 7 bases agree with TRBD1. CDR1 is SNHLY, CDR2 FYNNEI, per germline. J was trimmed by 5 bases and V by 8 bases; bases with no gene match: 12. The CDR3 totals 14 residues. CDR3 residues: CASSSGTARHEQYF. CDR3 nucleotide sequence: TGTGCCAGCTCTTCCGGGACAGCTCGACACGAGCAGTACTTC.

A few counts support this clone. The chain couples TRBV30 to TRBJ1-3; 7 bases fit TRBD1. This CDR3 is 14 amino acids long. CDR1 and CDR2 from the germline V gene are GTSNPN and SVGIG (reference sequence). After removal of 1 base from V and 2 bases from J, the junction contained 2 bases not matched to a gene. CDR3 in DNA: TGTGCCTGGAGTGGTGGGACAGCTGGAAACACCATATATTTT. Encoded protein: CAWSGGTAGNTIYF.

The chain's CDR3 is CASSRGGRARDTEAFF. For the CDR3, the DNA is TGTGCCAGCAGTCGGGGAGGAAGGGCTCGGGACACTGAAGCTTTCTTT. The chain has TRBV28 and TRBJ1-1; D remains ambiguous. The CDR3 sequence is 16 residues long. The V and J ends lost 5 bases and 3 bases respectively, with 19 bases between them. CDR1 MDHEN and CDR2 SYDVKM come from the germline V gene.

V usage is TRBV7-6 and J usage is TRBJ1-2, with D possibly matching TRBD1 (5 bases). Trimming removed 3 bases at V and 5 bases at J, with 13 bases between. The germline V gene encodes CDR1 SGHVS and CDR2 FNYEAQ. The CDR3 covers 14 residues. As DNA, the CDR3 is TGTGCCAGCAGCTTGGGGCTCGGGGGGTATGGCTACACCTTC. It specifies CASSLGLGGYGYTF. The whole variable domain, remainder taken from reference TRBV7-6 and TRBJ1-2, is GAGVSQSPRYKVTKRGQDVALRCDPISGHVSLYWYRQALGQGPEFLTYFNYEAQQDKSGLPNDRFSAERPEGSISTLTIQRTEQRDSAMYRCASSLGLGGYGYTFGSGTRLTVV.

For this clone: Mismatch with germline at one junction end may stem from a read error. The chain couples TRBV7-9 to TRBJ2-7; no firm D call. Germline CDR1 SEHNR, CDR2 FQNEAQ (reference sequence). The CDR3 length is 12 residues. The CDR3 bases are TGTTCCAGCAGCTTAAACGGGTTCGAGCAGTACTTC. It specifies CSSSLNGFEQYF.

The gene calls are TRBV25-1 and TRBJ2-5, with D possibly being TRBD2 (6 bases). The CDR3 extends over 15 amino acids. Per germline, CDR1 MGHDK and CDR2 SYGVNS. Trimming removed 5 bases at V and 4 bases at J, with 17 bases between. As DNA, the CDR3 is TGTGCCAGCAGTCCTCCGGGGACTGGATCAGAGACCCAGTACTTC. Its translation is CASSPPGTGSETQYF.

The V gene is TRBV5-6, the J gene TRBJ2-3; TRBD2 aligns across 10 bases. This CDR3 has 16 amino acids. J gave up 2 bases and V 2 bases, and 5 bases lay outside the gene matches. Germline assignment: CDR1 SGHDT and CDR2 YYEEEE. Here the CDR3 reads CASSFGLADHTDTQYF. The CDR3 DNA is TGTGCCAGCAGCTTCGGACTAGCGGACCACACAGATACGCAGTATTTT.

The CDR3: CASSLEQGRFDQPQHF. CDR3 nucleotide sequence: TGTGCCAGCAGCTTGGAACAGGGTCGCTTCGATCAGCCCCAGCATTTT. J is TRBJ1-5 and V is TRBV5-6; D possibly corresponds to TRBD1 (6 bases). This CDR3 has 16 amino acids. Deletions cut 0 bases from V and 5 bases from J, with 15 bases between. Germline V gene data show CDR1 as SGHDT and CDR2 as YYEEEE.

The chain combines TRBV19 with TRBJ2-7, with TRBD1 as a possible D gene (5 bases). The germline CDR1 and CDR2 sequences are LNHDA and SQIVND (reference sequence). V lost 3 bases and J lost 2, with 11 bases in between. The CDR3 extends over 14 amino acids. The CDR3 loop is CASSIYRGPYEQYF. The CDR3 DNA follows: TGTGCCAGTAGTATTTATAGGGGTCCCTACGAGCAGTACTTC.

The chain couples TRBV6-1 to TRBJ1-2; 10 nucleotides match TRBD1. The ends lost 10 bases at V and 3 bases at J; junction bases unmatched: 11. This CDR3 is built from 15 residues. CDR1 and CDR2 from the germline V gene are MNHNS and SASEGT. The CDR3 reads CAIRQGAPLDYGYTF. The DNA for the CDR3 is TGTGCCATTCGACAGGGGGCCCCTTTAGACTATGGCTACACCTTC.

The chain has TRBV28 and TRBJ1-3, with a tentative D call TRBD1 (6 bases). Germline V lookup: CDR1 MDHEN, CDR2 SYDVKM. Trimming stripped 7 bases from V and 4 bases from J, with 17 bases between. This CDR3 is built from 15 residues. In DNA, the CDR3 is TGTGCCAGCACCTTAGGACAGTCTGCAGGAAACACCATATATTTT. It translates to CASTLGQSAGNTIYF.